This T cell receptor (beta chain) was sequenced in a study of identical twins. Only healthy Caucasians were enrolled as donors. Whole-study findings and limits: The authors drew conclusions from cross-sectional statistical analysis rather than following the same donors. Insertion counts were lower in abundant cord blood beta clonotypes, a trend that memory repertoires did not show.

Template switching introduced a universal primer site, and the cDNA bore unique molecular identifiers. From the 5' RACE reads, TCRdb called clonotypes with MiXCR, one entry per CDR3 protein. The table records fewer than 550,000 distinct CDR3 sequences, 14% of them present only once. Only a few counts were recorded for this clonotype. Antigen unknown. V lost 3 bases and J 2 bases, leaving 9 bases between the germline ends. CDR1 SGHRS and CDR2 YFSETQ come from the germline V gene. The CDR3 has 14 amino acids. This same sample was also taken into another study, of yellow fever vaccine responses in identical twins.

The sample was CD4+ T cells sorted from blood. The chain is built from TRBV5-1 and TRBJ1-3; D may be TRBD1 (5 bases). The receptor was derived from a woman between 18 and 29 years old in good health. The CDR3 region is CASSYDRTGNTIYF. CDR3 nucleotide sequence: TGCGCCAGCAGCTACGACAGAACTGGAAACACCATATATTTT.